The next 4 T cell receptor beta chains were all read from a single sample in a study of patients and donors after allogeneic stem cell transplantation. TCRdb re-analysed the RT-PCR reads in MiXCR, keeping a single row per CDR3 protein. The data show about a million distinct CDR3 sequences, more than 15% seen once. The sequenced sample consisted of blood, either unsorted or a sorted T cell fraction (not recorded which). The source of these receptors is a human donor who was either an allogeneic HSCT recipient or a stem cell or donor lymphocyte infusion donor (not recorded which). It is not recorded whose cells these are; they may come from a transplant donor.

This clonotype has a single count. This sequence joins TRBV7-3 and TRBJ2-1; the match to TRBD2 covers 8 bases. The CDR3 is 15 residues long. CDR1 is SGHTA and CDR2 is FQGTGA in the germline V gene. The V and J ends lost 2 bases and 6 bases, in that order; junction bases with no gene match: 6. The CDR3 bases are TGTGCCAGCAGCTTACAAGCGGGAGTAGCCAATGAGCAGTTCTTC. The encoded protein is CASSLQAGVANEQFF.

The chain joins TRBV28 to TRBJ1-4; D ambiguous. The CDR3 sequence is 16 residues long. V was cut by 1 base and J by 0 bases, with 9 bases left in between. Germline values: CDR1 MDHEN, CDR2 SYDVKM. The CDR3: CASSLSWAATNEKLFF. The CDR3 DNA follows: TGTGCCAGCAGTTTATCTTGGGCAGCAACTAATGAAAAACTGTTTTTT. The entire variable domain, with the rest obtained from reference TRBV28 and TRBJ1-4, is as follows: DVKVTQSSRYLVKRTGEKVFLECVQDMDHENMFWYRQDPGLGLRLIYFSYDVKMKEKGDIPEGYSVSREKKERFSLILESASTNQTSMYLCASSLSWAATNEKLFFGSGTQLSVL.

This clonotype has a count of ten or more. The chain employs TRBV18 and TRBJ2-3; 9 bases match TRBD2. The CDR3 runs to 14 residues. The trim removed 1 base at V and 4 bases at J, leaving 0 bases unmatched. Germline loops: CDR1 KGHSH, CDR2 LQKENI. DNA for the CDR3: TGTGCCAGCTCACCACTAGCGGGAGCAGATACGCAGTATTTT. Its protein product is CASSPLAGADTQYF.

At least ten counts were recorded for this clonotype. The chain carries TRBV12-3 or TRBV12-4 and TRBJ1-1, with 9 bases matching TRBD1. The length of the CDR3 is 14 residues. The ends lost 7 bases at V and 5 bases at J; junction bases unmatched: 8. The CDR3 sequence: CASTLDRGRTEAFF. CDR3 DNA: TGTGCCAGCACCTTAGACAGGGGGAGGACTGAAGCTTTCTTT.